What follows are 19 T cell receptor beta chains derived from one specimen sequenced in a study of CD8 T cells in ankylosing spondylitis (dated by TCRdb to the late 2010s). Their antigens are not known. Here is what the overall study found, with its caveats: Blood from ankylosing spondylitis patients appeared to be characterized by a TCR beta motif composed of under 10 highly homologous amino acid variants.

Library creation used 5' RACE. For sequencing, an Illumina HiSeq 2500 was employed. Starting from the raw public reads, TCRdb applied fastp trimming at Q25, assembled clones with MiXCR and retained in-frame beta chains. Each CDR3 protein appears once, grouped with its most common genes and DNA. The sample data list roughly 450,000 distinct CDR3 sequences, and roughly 25% of these were observed just once. The ten most abundant clones make up 0.75% to 0.9% of the sample. The sample comprised blood, either unsorted or a sorted T cell fraction (not recorded which). Receptors originate from a male donor with ankylosing spondylitis.

The chain uses TRBV14 and TRBJ2-2; D may be TRBD1 (5 bases). Germline lookup yields CDR1 SGHDN and CDR2 FVKESK. With 6 bases removed from V and 7 bases from J, the gap between germline ends came to 12 bases. The CDR3 has 13 amino acids. The CDR3 sequence: CASSPRVGGELFF. The CDR3 coding sequence is TGTGCCAGCAGTCCCAGGGTAGGCGGGGAGCTGTTTTTT.

The chain is built from TRBV29-1 and TRBJ2-1, with 8 bases identical to TRBD1. This CDR3 spans 13 amino acids. Germline V gives CDR1 SQVTM, CDR2 ANQGSEA. Losses at the gene ends were 7 bases for V and 3 bases for J; bases not matched to a gene: 5. CDR3 bases: TGCAGCGCGGGACAGGACCGCTACAATGAGCAGTTCTTC. Its protein is CSAGQDRYNEQFF.

There are a few counts of this clonotype. The chain employs TRBV11-2 and TRBJ2-1, with D possibly being TRBD1 or TRBD2 (6 bases each). Trimming cost V 3 bases and J 9 bases, with 21 bases left between them. The CDR3 contains 16 residues. Germline CDR1 and CDR2: SGHAT and FQNNGV. CDR3 nucleotides: TGTGCCAGCAGCTTTGTCACTCATTTGGGGGGCAGTGAGCAGTTCTTC. Translation gives CASSFVTHLGGSEQFF.

The rearrangement uses TRBV10-3 and TRBJ2-3; 12 nucleotides align to TRBD2. The junction had 7 bases not matched to a gene; V was cut back by 6 bases and J by 3 bases. CDR1 and CDR2 from the germline V gene are ENHRY and SYGVKD. CDR3 length equals 16 residues. The CDR3 reads CAISGTSGPKTDTQYF. The CDR3 nucleotides read TGTGCCATCAGCGGGACTAGCGGGCCAAAAACAGATACGCAGTATTTT.

This clonotype turned up a few times. J is TRBJ2-1 and V is TRBV15; TRBD1 is a possible D gene (7 bases). The V end lost 0 bases, the J end lost 4 bases, and 13 bases lay between the germline ends. The CDR3 contains 16 residues. Germline values: CDR1 LNHNV, CDR2 YYDKDF (reference sequence). The CDR3 DNA reads TGTGCCACCAGCAGAGATCGCCCAGGGGGGTACAATGAGCAGTTCTTC. Translating it yields CATSRDRPGGYNEQFF.

This clonotype was seen a few times. The chain employs TRBV5-6 and TRBJ2-1; 9 bases map to TRBD2. Germline CDR1 is SGHDT and CDR2 is YYEEEE. J was trimmed by 7 bases and V by 4 bases; bases with no gene match: 27. This CDR3 is built from 21 residues. This CDR3 reads CASSPVGGLTLIAGVGNEQFF. The CDR3 region has the DNA TGTGCCAGCAGCCCGGTAGGCGGTCTGACACTAATAGCGGGAGTGGGAAATGAGCAGTTCTTC.

This clonotype occurred a few times. This chain connects TRBV14 to TRBJ2-1; 7 bases align to TRBD2. V lost 5 bases and J lost 0; bases outside the gene matches: 1. The germline V gene encodes CDR1 SGHDN and CDR2 FVKESK. CDR3 length: 14 amino acids. The CDR3 DNA is TGTGCCAGCAGCTGGACTAGCTCCTACAATGAGCAGTTCTTC. This encodes CASSWTSSYNEQFF.

This clonotype has a handful of counts. The V and J genes are TRBV9 and TRBJ2-7, with no clear D. CDR3 length: 16 residues. Germline V lookup: CDR1 SGDLS, CDR2 YYNGEE. V lost 0 bases and J lost 0, with 13 bases in between. CDR3 residues: CASSVVPRDHSYEQYF. The CDR3, as DNA: TGTGCCAGCAGCGTAGTTCCAAGGGATCACTCCTACGAGCAGTACTTC.

The chain links TRBV9 to TRBJ2-7; D possibly corresponds to TRBD2 (5 bases). Per the germline V gene, CDR1 is SGDLS and CDR2 is YYNGEE. V was shortened by 6 bases and J by 3 bases, with 7 bases between the two germline ends. CDR3 size: 11 residues. The DNA for the CDR3 is TGTGCCAGCAAGGGAGACTACGAGCAGTACGTC. Translation gives CASKGDYEQYV.

This clonotype was seen a few times. The chain employs TRBV11-3 and TRBJ2-2, with 7 bases that match TRBD1. Looked up from germline, CDR1 is SGHNT and CDR2 is YENEEA. J lost 6 bases, V lost 5 bases, and 3 bases had no gene match. The length of the CDR3 is 13 residues. The CDR3 DNA reads TGTGCCAGCAGCACGACAGGGTCCGGGGAGCTGTTTTTT. Translating gives CASSTTGSGELFF.

In its sample, this clonotype was seen a few times. The chain couples TRBV5-6 to TRBJ2-7; D not certain. Trimming took 3 bases from V and 8 from J, leaving 12 bases between them. Germline V gene data show CDR1 as SGHDT and CDR2 as YYEEEE. The CDR3 has 12 residues. The CDR3 sequence is CASSSDPFQQYF. The CDR3 bases are TGTGCCAGCAGCTCAGACCCTTTCCAGCAGTACTTC. The full variable domain, with the rest looked up from reference TRBV5-6 and TRBJ2-7, is DAGVTQSPTHLIKTRGQQVTLRCSPKSGHDTVSWYQQALGQGPQFIFQYYEEEERQRGNFPDRFSGHQFPNYSSELNVNALLLGDSALYLCASSSDPFQQYFGPGTRLTVT.

A single count supports this clonotype. This chain connects TRBV20-1 to TRBJ1-4; D is perhaps TRBD1 (6 bases). The CDR3 totals 12 residues. In germline, CDR1 is DFQATT, CDR2 SNEGSKA (reference sequence). The V end lost 1 base, the J end lost 8 bases, and 8 bases lay between the germline ends. This CDR3 is CSARGRGEKLFF. The CDR3 DNA reads TGCAGTGCTAGAGGCAGGGGAGAAAAACTGTTTTTT.

Only a few counts were recorded for this clonotype. J is TRBJ1-2 and V is TRBV19; possibly TRBD1 for D (5 bases). Germline V lookup: CDR1 LNHDA, CDR2 SQIVND (reference sequence). V shed 5 bases and J shed 3 bases, with 10 bases lying between them. The CDR3 totals 13 residues. CDR3 nucleotide sequence: TGTGCCAGTAGTTCGGAGGGGCACTATGGCTACACCTTC. Translation: CASSSEGHYGYTF.

The V call is TRBV11-2, the J call TRBJ2-7, with D perhaps matching TRBD1 (6 bases). The CDR3 length is 17 residues. Germline assignment: CDR1 SGHAT and CDR2 FQNNGV. V dropped 3 bases and J dropped 7 bases, with 25 bases sitting between them. The CDR3 DNA reads as TGTGCCAGCAGCTTCATTACAGGGATGACATGGAGTACGGAGCAGTACTTC. Encoded protein: CASSFITGMTWSTEQYF.

The V call is TRBV7-9, the J call TRBJ1-2; D perhaps matches TRBD1 (6 bases). CDR1 is SEHNR and CDR2 is FQNEAQ in the germline V gene (reference sequence). Trimming stripped 4 bases from V and 0 bases from J, with 12 bases between. The CDR3 is made up of 15 amino acids. CDR3 loop: CASSSGDTPNYGYTF. CDR3 bases: TGTGCCAGCAGCTCCGGGGACACCCCTAACTATGGCTACACCTTC.

This clonotype was observed a few times. This rearrangement joins TRBV27 to TRBJ2-6; no clear D. The germline V gene has CDR1 MNHEY and CDR2 SMNVEV (reference sequence). The CDR3 totals 16 residues. The ends were cut back, 5 bases at V and 2 bases at J, with 13 bases in the middle. The CDR3 region is CASSPTDIPGANVLTF. Here the CDR3 DNA reads TGTGCCAGCAGTCCGACCGACATCCCTGGGGCCAACGTCCTGACTTTC.

This clonotype was counted only a few times. The CDR3 nucleotides read TGTGCCATCAACGCGGGGGCGGTGGACGAGCAGTACTTC. Translating gives CAINAGAVDEQYF. The chain recombines TRBV10-3 with TRBJ2-7, with D possibly TRBD2 on 7 matching bases. The CDR3 covers 13 residues. Germline V gene data show CDR1 as ENHRY and CDR2 as SYGVKD. The ends were cut back, 7 bases at V and 5 bases at J, with 15 bases in the middle.

This clonotype was detected a few times. The genes are TRBV3-1 and TRBJ2-6; no reliable D call. CDR3 length: 16 amino acids. V shed 2 bases and J shed 0 bases, with 8 bases lying between them. Looked up from germline, CDR1 is LGHDT and CDR2 is YNNKEL (reference sequence). The chain's CDR3 is CASSQIVISGANVLTF. The CDR3 nucleotides are TGTGCCAGCAGCCAAATCGTGATCTCTGGGGCCAACGTCCTGACTTTC.

The chain couples TRBV10-3 to TRBJ2-5, with TRBD2 matching over 11 bases. The CDR3 has 17 amino acids. Germline V gene data show CDR1 as ENHRY and CDR2 as SYGVKD. V dropped 3 bases and J dropped 5; count of bases not matched to a gene: 11. CDR3 bases: TGTGCCATCAGTGACTTCGCCATAGCGGGAGGGGGCGAGACCCAGTACTTC. Its protein product is CAISDFAIAGGGETQYF.